The 25 T cell receptor beta chains presented below share a single source sample, sequenced in a study of blood T cell repertoires in COVID-19. Assay: immunoSEQ multiplex PCR; the TCRdb copy retains only in-frame clones and omits some. In the table there are 150,000 to 200,000 clones, about 90% of which are singletons. Input material: peripheral blood. The receptors shown here come from a woman aged 70-85 years with acute or convalescent COVID-19.

This rearrangement joins TRBV5-4 to TRBJ2-3; 11 positions match TRBD2. The J segment lost 0 bases and the V segment lost 5 bases, leaving 8 bases of the junction unmatched. Per the germline V gene, CDR1 is SGHNT and CDR2 is YYREEE (reference sequence). The CDR3 contains 17 residues. CDR3 protein: CASSLAGGKSSTDTQYF. DNA of the CDR3: TGTGCCAGCAGTTTAGCGGGAGGGAAGTCTAGCACAGATACGCAGTATTTT. Using reference TRBV5-4 and TRBJ2-3 for the parts outside the CDR3, the full variable domain is ETGVTQSPTHLIKTRGQQVTLRCSSQSGHNTVSWYQQALGQGPQFIFQYYREEENGRGNFPPRFSGLQFPNYSSELNVNALELDDSALYLCASSLAGGKSSTDTQYFGPGTRLTVL.

V is TRBV7-2 and J is TRBJ1-6; D uncertain. V was trimmed by 1 base and J by 7 bases, leaving 11 bases between them. The CDR3 is 15 amino acids. CDR1 is SGHTA, CDR2 FQGNSA, per germline. CDR3 protein: CASSLVVGGNSPLHF. The CDR3 bases are TGTGCCAGCAGCTTAGTCGTCGGCGGAAATTCACCCCTCCACTTT.

The V gene is TRBV7-9, the J gene TRBJ2-7, with 8 bases that match TRBD1. CDR1 and CDR2 from the germline V gene are SEHNR and FQNEAQ (reference sequence). The CDR3 totals 13 residues. V shed 5 bases and J 6 bases; nucleotides not matched to a gene: 6. The CDR3 bases are TGTGCCAGCAGCCCGCAGGGGGCGGTCGAGCAGTACTTC. It is translated as CASSPQGAVEQYF. Supplemented by reference TRBV7-9 and TRBJ2-7, the full variable domain reads DTGVSQNPRHKITKRGQNVTFRCDPISEHNRLYWYRQTLGQGPEFLTYFQNEAQLEKSRLLSDRFSAERPKGSFSTLEIQRTEQGDSAMYLCASSPQGAVEQYFGPGTRLTVT.

The chain's CDR3 is CAWSVKGGANGYTF. The CDR3 nucleotides read TGTGCCTGGAGTGTAAAAGGGGGCGCGAATGGCTACACCTTC. J is TRBJ1-2 and V is TRBV30; 7 nucleotides line up with TRBD1. Germline V lookup: CDR1 GTSNPN, CDR2 SVGIG (reference sequence). The CDR3 runs 14 residues. V lost 0 bases and J lost 6; bases outside the gene matches: 7.

The CDR3 DNA reads TGCGCCAGCAGCCCTGGGACAGGGGAGGATGGCACCATATATTTT. Amino acid sequence: CASSPGTGEDGTIYF. The V gene is TRBV4-3, the J gene TRBJ1-3; 10 bases match TRBD1. This CDR3 contains 15 residues. CDR1 LGHNA and CDR2 YSLEER come from the germline V gene. After removal of 4 bases from V and 9 bases from J, the junction contained 9 bases not matched to a gene.

The genes are TRBV7-2 and TRBJ2-7; 8 positions match TRBD1. Germline CDR1 is SGHTA and CDR2 is FQGNSA. The CDR3 covers 14 residues. Trimming removed 5 bases from V and 1 base from J; junction bases left unmatched: 4. CDR3 nucleotide sequence: TGTGCCAGCAGCAAGGACAGGGTTTCCTACGAGCAGTACTTC. The encoded protein is CASSKDRVSYEQYF. The full variable domain, completed using reference TRBV7-2 and TRBJ2-7, is GAGVSQSPSNKVTEKGKDVELRCDPISGHTALYWYRQSLGQGLEFLIYFQGNSAPDKSGLPSDRFSAERTGGSVSTLTIQRTQQEDSAVYLCASSKDRVSYEQYFGPGTRLTVT.

V usage is TRBV10-3 and J usage is TRBJ2-2; 7 positions match TRBD1. The ends lost 4 bases at V and 0 bases at J; junction bases unmatched: 2. Germline CDR1 is ENHRY and CDR2 is SYGVKD. The CDR3 extends over 15 amino acids. The CDR3, as DNA: TGTGCCATCAGTGCCGACAGGGCGAACACCGGGGAGCTGTTTTTT. Residues: CAISADRANTGELFF.

There are a few counts of this clone. The CDR3 nucleotides read TGTGCCAGCTCACCGACACCTCCTCGCCAGGGGACATCAGGGGACTACACCTTC. Protein product: CASSPTPPRQGTSGDYTF. This chain links TRBV18 with TRBJ1-2; a weak D match, TRBD1 (6 bases). Trimming left V 3 bases short and J 10 bases short, with 30 bases between. Germline V gives CDR1 KGHSH, CDR2 LQKENI. The CDR3 length is 18 residues. The full variable domain, with the rest looked up from reference TRBV18 and TRBJ1-2, is NAGVMQNPRHLVRRRGQEARLRCSPMKGHSHVYWYRQLPEEGLKFMVYLQKENIIDESGMPKERFSAEFPKEGPSILRIQQVVRGDSAAYFCASSPTPPRQGTSGDYTFGSGTRLTVV.

The V gene is TRBV19, the J gene TRBJ1-5, with 8 bases that match TRBD1. CDR3 length equals 16 residues. J was trimmed by 1 base and V by 5 bases; bases with no gene match: 7. The germline gives CDR1 LNHDA, CDR2 SQIVND (reference sequence). The CDR3: CASSPADRVSNQPQHF. The CDR3 nucleotides read TGTGCCAGTAGTCCCGCGGACAGGGTAAGCAATCAGCCCCAGCATTTT.

The rearrangement joins TRBV7-9 to TRBJ1-2; TRBD1 aligns across 8 bases. Germline CDR1 SEHNR, CDR2 FQNEAQ (reference sequence). The junction had 7 bases not matched to a gene; V was cut back by 5 bases and J by 2 bases. The CDR3 totals 15 residues. As DNA, the CDR3 is TGTGCCAGCAGCCTAGGACAGGGTCTGAACTATGGCTACACCTTC. This codes for CASSLGQGLNYGYTF.

J is TRBJ2-1 and V is TRBV14, with 7 bases aligning to TRBD2. The CDR3 contains 16 residues. The J segment lost 2 bases and the V segment lost 4 bases, leaving 8 bases of the junction unmatched. Germline lookup yields CDR1 SGHDN and CDR2 FVKESK. The DNA of the CDR3 is TGTGCCAGCAGCCGGTGGGTGACTAGCACCTACAATGAGCAGTTCTTC. This sequence encodes CASSRWVTSTYNEQFF.

The gene calls are TRBV28 and TRBJ2-2; D not resolved. Between the trimmed V and J ends, which lost 3 bases and 3 bases, there was a span of 11 bases. This CDR3 is 15 amino acids long. Germline CDR1 and CDR2: MDHEN and SYDVKM. The CDR3 DNA reads TGTGCCAGCAGTTTGGGCAGTCGTTACACCGGGGAGCTGTTTTTT. This gives the protein CASSLGSRYTGELFF.

This clone was recorded only once. The rearrangement links TRBV20-1 to TRBJ1-1; D is unresolved. Trimming shortened V by 4 bases and J by 6 bases, and 9 bases separated the two germline ends. Looked up from germline, CDR1 is DFQATT and CDR2 is SNEGSKA (reference sequence). The CDR3 spans 11 residues. The CDR3 loop reads CSANHVAEAFF. The CDR3 DNA follows: TGCAGTGCTAATCATGTAGCTGAAGCTTTCTTT.

V usage is TRBV6-5 and J usage is TRBJ2-7; 10 bases align to TRBD2. V lost 6 bases to trimming and J lost 3 bases; unmatched junction nucleotides: 8. Germline values: CDR1 MNHEY, CDR2 SVGAGI. The CDR3 spans 15 residues. As DNA, the CDR3 is TGTGCCAGCAGGAAAGCCTCTAGCGGGAGCTACGAGCAGTACTTC. Translation: CASRKASSGSYEQYF.

This clone was observed a few times. The J gene is TRBJ1-1, the V gene TRBV5-8; D uncertain. Germline-derived CDR1 and CDR2 are SGHTS and YDEGEE. V was trimmed by 2 bases and J by 0 bases, leaving 20 bases between them. The CDR3 is 18 amino acids. CDR3 in amino acids: CASSFRPRLIVMNTEAFF. The CDR3 DNA is TGTGCCAGCAGCTTTCGCCCACGTCTCATAGTAATGAACACTGAAGCTTTCTTT.

J is TRBJ1-6 and V is TRBV18; TRBD1 matches at 9 bases. Trimming cost V 4 bases and J 0 bases; bases outside gene matches: 4. Germline V CDR1 and CDR2: KGHSH, LQKENI. The CDR3 totals 17 residues. The CDR3: CASSLTGGSSYNSPLHF. The CDR3 coding sequence is TGTGCCAGCTCACTGACAGGGGGATCCTCCTATAATTCACCCCTCCACTTT.

V and J are TRBV6-1 and TRBJ1-2; 9 bases match TRBD1. The CDR3 consists of 15 residues. J gave up 2 bases and V 3 bases, and 4 bases lay outside the gene matches. Per the germline V gene, CDR1 is MNHNS and CDR2 is SASEGT. CDR3 DNA: TGTGCCAGCAGTGACCGAGGACAGGGGAACTATGGCTACACCTTC. Protein: CASSDRGQGNYGYTF.

The chain uses TRBV3-1 (or the pseudogene TRBV3-2) and TRBJ2-7; 7 nucleotides match TRBD2. The CDR3 is 14 residues long. In germline, CDR1 is LGHDT, CDR2 YNNKEL (reference sequence). Germline trimming cut 6 bases from V and 0 bases from J; bases unmatched to any gene: 5. The CDR3 DNA is TGTGCCAGCAGGATGGGCGGGAGCTCCTACGAGCAGTACTTC. Amino acid sequence: CASRMGGSSYEQYF.

This clone has just one count. The chain has TRBV15 and TRBJ1-6; D gene ambiguous. The CDR3 consists of 15 residues. V was cut by 1 base and J by 7 bases, with 11 bases left in between. The germline gives CDR1 LNHNV, CDR2 YYDKDF (reference sequence). CDR3 in DNA: TGTGCCACCAGCAGAGGTTCGATACTCAATTCACCCCTCCACTTT. This encodes CATSRGSILNSPLHF.

The J gene is TRBJ2-5, the V gene TRBV7-2; 9 positions agree with TRBD2. CDR1 is SGHTA and CDR2 is FQGNSA in the germline V gene. This CDR3 spans 16 amino acids. J was trimmed by 2 bases and V by 7 bases; bases with no gene match: 11. CDR3 loop: CASTKRGLAPQETQYF. The CDR3 bases are TGTGCCAGCACTAAACGAGGACTAGCGCCACAAGAGACCCAGTACTTC.

The V gene is TRBV3-1 (or the pseudogene TRBV3-2), the J gene TRBJ2-1; TRBD2 matches 11 bases. The germline V gene encodes CDR1 LGHDT and CDR2 YNNKEL (reference sequence). V was pared by 2 bases and J by 5 bases, with 5 bases of the junction left unmatched. The CDR3 consists of 16 residues. In nucleotides, the CDR3 is TGTGCCAGCAGCCAACTAGCGGGAGGCAGAAACAATGAGCAGTTCTTC. It translates to CASSQLAGGRNNEQFF.

This clone was found a few times. The CDR3 sequence: CASSDEGRGNQPQHF. In nucleotides, the CDR3 is TGTGCCAGCAGTGATGAGGGGCGGGGGAATCAGCCCCAGCATTTT. The V gene is TRBV6-1, the J gene TRBJ1-5, with D maybe TRBD1 (5 bases). This CDR3 comprises 15 residues. Germline lookup yields CDR1 MNHNS and CDR2 SASEGT. V lost 3 bases to trimming and J lost 4 bases, with 13 bases between them.

This clone was seen only a few times. V usage is TRBV20-1 and J usage is TRBJ1-5; TRBD1 matches at 7 bases. J lost 1 base, V lost 3 bases, and 3 bases had no gene match. Per germline, CDR1 DFQATT and CDR2 SNEGSKA (reference sequence). The CDR3 spans 14 residues. The CDR3 nucleotides are TGCAGTGCTAGTGAGGGGGCAAGCAATCAGCCCCAGCATTTT. Translating it yields CSASEGASNQPQHF.

The chain links TRBV19 to TRBJ2-3; 15 bases are a match to TRBD2. V lost 5 bases and J lost 2; bases outside the gene matches: 11. CDR1 and CDR2 from the germline V gene are LNHDA and SQIVND (reference sequence). The CDR3 sequence is 19 residues long. CDR3 loop: CASSRRTSGRAMDTDTQYF. The CDR3 DNA is TGTGCCAGTAGTCGCCGGACTAGCGGGAGGGCAATGGACACAGATACGCAGTATTTT. The full variable domain, its missing parts supplied by reference TRBV19 and TRBJ2-3, is DGGITQSPKYLFRKEGQNVTLSCEQNLNHDAMYWYRQDPGQGLRLIYYSQIVNDFQKGDIAEGYSVSREKKESFPLTVTSAQKNPTAFYLCASSRRTSGRAMDTDTQYFGPGTRLTVL.

The rearrangement links TRBV28 to TRBJ1-3; unclear D gene. Germline CDR1 MDHEN, CDR2 SYDVKM. V shed 10 bases and J shed 1 base, with 8 bases lying between them. This CDR3 has 12 amino acids. The CDR3: CATRSSGNTIYF. The CDR3 nucleotides are TGTGCCACCAGGAGTTCTGGAAACACCATATATTTT.